Below, 16 T cell receptor beta chains from the same sample are listed, as sequenced in a study of OX40 agonist ivuxolimab in advanced cancers. Sequencing was performed with immunoSEQ multiplex PCR; in TCRdb, only in-frame clones are kept and a portion is missing. The table records roughly 70,000 clones, roughly nine tenths of them present only once. The sequences come from CD4+ or CD8+ T cells sorted from blood, collected in a trial of the OX40 agonist ivuxolimab. All receptors come from an adult with an advanced solid tumor such as melanoma, head and neck, liver or kidney cancer.

V gene TRBV11-3 combines with J gene TRBJ2-2, with TRBD2 as a possible D gene (6 bases). Per the germline V gene, CDR1 is SGHNT and CDR2 is YENEEA. This CDR3 spans 14 amino acids. Trimming took 1 base from V and 4 from J, leaving 7 bases between them. CDR3 sequence reads: CASSLGTITGELFF. The DNA for the CDR3 is TGTGCCAGCAGCTTAGGGACTATCACCGGGGAGCTGTTTTTT.

The chain carries TRBV21-1 and TRBJ1-6. TRBV21-1 is marked as a pseudogene. The length of the CDR3 is 19 residues. This chain's CDR3 is CASSKARFNPRSYNSPLHF. In DNA, the CDR3 is TGTGCCAGCAGCAAAGCTAGATTCAATCCACGCTCCTATAATTCACCCCTCCACTTT.

This rearrangement joins TRBV7-9 to TRBJ2-7, with D maybe TRBD2 (6 bases). Per germline, CDR1 SEHNR and CDR2 FQNEAQ (reference sequence). The CDR3 loop spans 16 amino acids. Trimming took off 3 bases at V and 3 bases at J, with 18 bases between the two ends. The CDR3 reads CASSFGVGGVSYEQYF. The DNA of the CDR3 is TGTGCCAGCAGCTTTGGCGTGGGGGGAGTGAGCTACGAGCAGTACTTC. Drawing the rest from reference TRBV7-9 and TRBJ2-7, the complete variable domain is DTGVSQNPRHKITKRGQNVTFRCDPISEHNRLYWYRQTLGQGPEFLTYFQNEAQLEKSRLLSDRFSAERPKGSFSTLEIQRTEQGDSAMYLCASSFGVGGVSYEQYFGPGTRLTVT.

The chain couples TRBV7-9 to TRBJ2-7, with D tentatively TRBD1 (5 bases). The CDR3 is 15 amino acids. Looked up from germline, CDR1 is SEHNR and CDR2 is FQNEAQ (reference sequence). V lost 6 bases to trimming and J lost 4 bases, with 19 bases between them. The CDR3 spells CASSPEGQGAYEQYF. In DNA, the CDR3 is TGTGCCAGCAGTCCGGAAGGGCAGGGTGCTTACGAGCAGTACTTC.

This chain uses TRBV6-5 with TRBJ1-1; 12 bases fit TRBD1. J lost 5 bases, V lost 11 bases, and 9 bases had no gene match. CDR1 is MNHEY, CDR2 SVGAGI, per germline. This CDR3 has 14 amino acids. For the CDR3, the DNA is TGTGCCGTCCGGGACAGGGGGCCGAGGACTGAAGCTTTCTTT. Translating gives CAVRDRGPRTEAFF.

The chain recombines TRBV30 with TRBJ1-1, with TRBD1 matching 9 bases. This CDR3 region has 17 residues. With 3 bases clipped from V and 1 base from J, the junction kept 12 bases outside the gene matches. CDR1 and CDR2 from the germline V gene are GTSNPN and SVGIG (reference sequence). CDR3 nucleotide sequence: TGTGCCTGGAGAACAGGGGGCGTTTGGCCCCCGAACACTGAAGCTTTCTTT. Encoded protein: CAWRTGGVWPPNTEAFF.

The rearrangement joins TRBV14 to TRBJ2-2; tentatively, D is TRBD1 (6 bases). The CDR3 is made up of 15 amino acids. The germline V gene encodes CDR1 SGHDN and CDR2 FVKESK. The ends were cut back, 4 bases at V and 0 bases at J, with 9 bases in the middle. The CDR3 DNA reads TGTGCCAGCAGCCGGGACACTTCGAACACCGGGGAGCTGTTTTTT. As protein: CASSRDTSNTGELFF.

The chain is built from TRBV6-1 and TRBJ1-1; 9 bases match TRBD1. Germline-derived CDR1 and CDR2 are MNHNS and SASEGT. Losses at the gene ends were 6 bases for V and 5 bases for J; bases not matched to a gene: 7. This CDR3 is built from 14 residues. CDR3 sequence: CASSNRQGGTEAFF. Here the CDR3 DNA reads TGTGCCAGCAGCAATAGACAGGGGGGGACTGAAGCTTTCTTT.

This sequence joins TRBV7-6 and TRBJ2-1; D uncertain. From germline, CDR1 is SGHVS and CDR2 FNYEAQ. V was pared by 1 base and J by 8 bases, with 6 bases between. The CDR3 is 12 residues long. In DNA, the CDR3 is TGTGCCAGCAGCTTAGATGGGGATGAGCAGTTCTTC. As protein: CASSLDGDEQFF.

The chain couples TRBV27 to TRBJ2-7; 7 bases agree with TRBD1. Germline V gene sequence: CDR1 MNHEY, CDR2 SMNVEV (reference sequence). There are 14 residues in the CDR3. With 3 bases clipped from V and 7 bases from J, the junction kept 9 bases outside the gene matches. The CDR3 bases are TGTGCCAGCAGTTTTGGGACAGAGGTTTTTGAGCAGTACTTC. This sequence encodes CASSFGTEVFEQYF.

The chain recombines TRBV5-1 with TRBJ2-3; D perhaps matches TRBD2 (7 bases). Germline CDR1 is SGHRS and CDR2 is YFSETQ. V lost 4 bases, J lost 3 bases, and 21 bases lay in between. CDR3 length equals 17 residues. CDR3 amino acids: CASSGGTKGGGTDTQYF. In nucleotides, the CDR3 is TGCGCCAGCAGCGGCGGGACGAAGGGAGGGGGGACAGATACGCAGTATTTT.

The chain recombines TRBV7-6 with TRBJ2-2; no clear D gene. In germline, CDR1 is SGHVS, CDR2 FNYEAQ. CDR3 length: 13 residues. With 2 bases removed from V and 1 base from J, the gap between germline ends came to 2 bases. CDR3 nucleotide sequence: TGTGCCAGCAGCTTAAGGAACACCGGGGAGCTGTTTTTT. Protein: CASSLRNTGELFF.

The chain joins TRBV28 to TRBJ1-6; TRBD1 matches at 7 bases. CDR1 is MDHEN, CDR2 SYDVKM, per germline. V shed 5 bases and J 9 bases; nucleotides not matched to a gene: 13. The CDR3 is 16 amino acids. This chain's CDR3 is CASSENRGIISSPLHF. The CDR3 DNA sequence: TGTGCCAGCAGTGAAAACAGGGGTATTATTAGTTCACCCCTCCACTTT. Filled out from reference TRBV28 and TRBJ1-6, the complete variable domain reads DVKVTQSSRYLVKRTGEKVFLECVQDMDHENMFWYRQDPGLGLRLIYFSYDVKMKEKGDIPEGYSVSREKKERFSLILESASTNQTSMYLCASSENRGIISSPLHFGNGTRLTVT.

The V call is TRBV6-6, the J call TRBJ2-7; perhaps D is TRBD1 or TRBD2 (7 bases each). CDR1 is MNHNY, CDR2 SVGAGI, per germline (reference sequence). V lost 4 bases and J lost 7, with 14 bases in between. The CDR3 extends over 13 amino acids. In DNA, the CDR3 is TGTGCCAGCAGTTTCGACAGGGAGGGAGAGCAGTACTTC. Translation: CASSFDREGEQYF.

The gene calls are TRBV10-3 and TRBJ2-5; 11 positions agree with TRBD2. The ends lost 2 bases at V and 3 bases at J; junction bases unmatched: 5. Germline loops: CDR1 ENHRY, CDR2 SYGVKD. The CDR3 has 16 residues. CDR3 residues: CAISEGTSGDKETQYF. The CDR3 nucleotides are TGTGCCATCAGTGAGGGGACTAGCGGAGACAAAGAGACCCAGTACTTC.

This rearrangement joins TRBV14 to TRBJ2-1; 10 bases are a match to TRBD2. The CDR3 consists of 15 residues. V shed 0 bases and J 12 bases; nucleotides not matched to a gene: 8. CDR1 is SGHDN and CDR2 is FVKESK in the germline V gene. CDR3 coding DNA: TGTGCCAGCAGCCAAGAATTGAGCGGGGGGGCCGGGCAGTTCTTC. Residues: CASSQELSGGAGQFF.